The rows below give T cell receptor beta chains drawn from one sample of a study of cytomegalovirus exposure and HLA in healthy donors. The table came from immunoSEQ multiplex PCR; TCRdb's copy has only in-frame clones and leaves some out. Its clone listing holds 70,000 or so clones. Specimen: PBMCs. The source of these receptors is a man aged 35 to 55 in good health and CMV-seronegative. Both conserved end residues are part of each CDR3. The order of the fields is CDR3 DNA, CDR3 protein, J gene, V gene, D gene, clone size. The D gene is left open where the match is weak. Where a row states a size, it is once, few, many or the class of an expanded clone; other rows omit it.

cdr3_nt: TGTGCCAGTAGTCCCCGGGAGAGGCCCCCACCCCAGCATTTT
cdr3_aa: CASSPRERPPPQHF
j_call: TRBJ1-5
v_call: TRBV19
d_call: .
clone_size: .

cdr3_nt: TGTGCCAGTAATACGAACAGGAACTCTGGGGCCAACGTCCTGACTTTC
cdr3_aa: CASNTNRNSGANVLTF
j_call: TRBJ2-6
v_call: TRBV19
d_call: .
clone_size: .

cdr3_nt: TGTGCCAGCAGCTTCCGGAGGGACGGAGCCACAGATACGCAGTATTTT
cdr3_aa: CASSFRRDGATDTQYF
j_call: TRBJ2-3
v_call: TRBV5-6
d_call: .
clone_size: .

cdr3_nt: TGCGCCAGCAGCTTGGCTGTGGGGGGGCGAACCGGGGAGCTGTTTTTT
cdr3_aa: CASSLAVGGRTGELFF
j_call: TRBJ2-2
v_call: TRBV5-1
d_call: .
clone_size: .

cdr3_nt: TGTGCCATCAGTGATAGGCAGGGAGAGACCCAGTACTTC
cdr3_aa: CAISDRQGETQYF
j_call: TRBJ2-5
v_call: TRBV10-3
d_call: .
clone_size: .

cdr3_nt: TGTGCCAGCGGGCTAGCTGCTGGGCATGAGCAGTTCTTC
cdr3_aa: CASGLAAGHEQFF
j_call: TRBJ2-1
v_call: TRBV7-6
d_call: .
clone_size: .

cdr3_nt: TGTGCCAGCACTATGGGGGGGGCGATGAACACTGAAGCTTTCTTT
cdr3_aa: CASTMGGAMNTEAFF
j_call: TRBJ1-1
v_call: TRBV6-5
d_call: .
clone_size: .

cdr3_nt: TGTGCCAGCAGCTTAGGACTAGACAATGAGCAGTTCTTC
cdr3_aa: CASSLGLDNEQFF
j_call: TRBJ2-1
v_call: TRBV11-1
d_call: .
clone_size: .

cdr3_nt: TGTGCCAGCACTACCTCAGGGGGCACCGGTGAAAAACTGTTTTTT
cdr3_aa: CASTTSGGTGEKLFF
j_call: TRBJ1-4
v_call: TRBV2
d_call: TRBD1
clone_size: .

cdr3_nt: TGCGCCAGCAGCTCAACAGGGGGCAATGAAAAACTGTTTTTT
cdr3_aa: CASSSTGGNEKLFF
j_call: TRBJ1-4
v_call: TRBV5-1
d_call: TRBD1
clone_size: .

cdr3_nt: TGTGCCAGCAGTTATTCAGGGTCGGATACCGGGGAGCTGTTTTTT
cdr3_aa: CASSYSGSDTGELFF
j_call: TRBJ2-2
v_call: TRBV6-6
d_call: .
clone_size: .

cdr3_nt: TGTGCCAGCAGTTACCTTAGAGGGACAGAAGAGCAGTTCTTC
cdr3_aa: CASSYLRGTEEQFF
j_call: TRBJ2-1
v_call: TRBV27
d_call: TRBD1
clone_size: .

cdr3_nt: TGCGCCAGCAGCTTGGCCTGGGGCAAGGGACTGCACGGGTCCAATGAGCAGTTCTTC
cdr3_aa: CASSLAWGKGLHGSNEQFF
j_call: TRBJ2-1
v_call: TRBV5-1
d_call: .
clone_size: .

cdr3_nt: TGCGCCAGCAGCTCCAGACTAAACCTGAACACCGGGGAGCTGTTTTTT
cdr3_aa: CASSSRLNLNTGELFF
j_call: TRBJ2-2
v_call: TRBV10-1
d_call: .
clone_size: .

cdr3_nt: TGTGCCATCAGTCTTAAGGGGGACCAAGAGACCCAGTACTTC
cdr3_aa: CAISLKGDQETQYF
j_call: TRBJ2-5
v_call: TRBV10-3
d_call: .
clone_size: .

cdr3_nt: TGTGCCTGGAGTCGGGCCGGCGGGAGGCGCTACAATGAGCAGTTCTTC
cdr3_aa: CAWSRAGGRRYNEQFF
j_call: TRBJ2-1
v_call: TRBV30
d_call: TRBD2
clone_size: .

cdr3_nt: TGTGCCAGCAGTGAAGCAGGAGACAGGGCCAATCAGCCCCAGCATTTT
cdr3_aa: CASSEAGDRANQPQHF
j_call: TRBJ1-5
v_call: TRBV2
d_call: TRBD1
clone_size: .

cdr3_nt: TGTGCCAGTAGTCAGCGGGGGGGCGGCACAGATACGCAGTATTTT
cdr3_aa: CASSQRGGGTDTQYF
j_call: TRBJ2-3
v_call: TRBV19
d_call: TRBD2
clone_size: .

cdr3_nt: TGCGCCAGCAGCTTGGTACTAGCGGGAAACACCGGGGAGCTGTTTTTT
cdr3_aa: CASSLVLAGNTGELFF
j_call: TRBJ2-2
v_call: TRBV5-1
d_call: TRBD2
clone_size: .

cdr3_nt: TGTGCCAGCAGCAGAGGGGCGACAGGGAATATGTACGAGCAGTACTTC
cdr3_aa: CASSRGATGNMYEQYF
j_call: TRBJ2-7
v_call: TRBV21-1
d_call: .
clone_size: .

cdr3_nt: TGCGCCAGCAGTCAGGGATCCTACGAGCAGTACTTC
cdr3_aa: CASSQGSYEQYF
j_call: TRBJ2-7
v_call: TRBV10-2
d_call: .
clone_size: .

cdr3_nt: TGTGCCAGCCGTTCACCTTGGACAGAAACAGATACGCAGTATTTT
cdr3_aa: CASRSPWTETDTQYF
j_call: TRBJ2-3
v_call: TRBV2
d_call: .
clone_size: .

cdr3_nt: TGTGCCAGCAGCGCGCTAGCGGGAGGGGACTACGAGCAGTACTTC
cdr3_aa: CASSALAGGDYEQYF
j_call: TRBJ2-7
v_call: TRBV9
d_call: TRBD2
clone_size: .

cdr3_nt: TGTGCCAGTACGGTCAGGCACTTCTATGGCTACACCTTC
cdr3_aa: CASTVRHFYGYTF
j_call: TRBJ1-2
v_call: TRBV19
d_call: .
clone_size: .

cdr3_nt: TGTGCCAGCAGTTATATGGGGGCCCACGAGCAGTACTTC
cdr3_aa: CASSYMGAHEQYF
j_call: TRBJ2-7
v_call: TRBV6-6
d_call: .
clone_size: .

cdr3_nt: TGTGCCAGCAGGGGGGGGACATCTCCCTCCTACGAGCAGTACTTC
cdr3_aa: CASRGGTSPSYEQYF
j_call: TRBJ2-7
v_call: TRBV2
d_call: .
clone_size: .

cdr3_nt: TGTGCCAGTAGTTCATCCGCGTACGAGCAGTACTTC
cdr3_aa: CASSSSAYEQYF
j_call: TRBJ2-7
v_call: TRBV19
d_call: .
clone_size: .

cdr3_nt: TGTGCCAGCAGCCCCCAGGGGAGTTACAACACTGAAGCTTTCTTT
cdr3_aa: CASSPQGSYNTEAFF
j_call: TRBJ1-1
v_call: TRBV7-9
d_call: .
clone_size: .

cdr3_nt: TGTGCCAGCAGACCGGGACTAGCGGGGGCCGCGTACCAAGAGACCCAGTACTTC
cdr3_aa: CASRPGLAGAAYQETQYF
j_call: TRBJ2-5
v_call: TRBV11-2
d_call: TRBD2
clone_size: .

cdr3_nt: TGCGCCAGCAGCTTGGCTCAGGGGATGGGCACTGAAGCTTTCTTT
cdr3_aa: CASSLAQGMGTEAFF
j_call: TRBJ1-1
v_call: TRBV5-1
d_call: .
clone_size: .

cdr3_nt: TGTGCCAGCAGTCTACAGGAAAAACTGTTTTTT
cdr3_aa: CASSLQEKLFF
j_call: TRBJ1-4
v_call: TRBV6-5
d_call: .
clone_size: .

cdr3_nt: TGTGCCATCAGAACAGCCAGCAACACCGGGGAGCTGTTTTTT
cdr3_aa: CAIRTASNTGELFF
j_call: TRBJ2-2
v_call: TRBV10-3
d_call: .
clone_size: .

cdr3_nt: TGTGCCAGCAGTGACACGGGACACCCGGATCAGCCCCAGCATTTT
cdr3_aa: CASSDTGHPDQPQHF
j_call: TRBJ1-5
v_call: TRBV6-1
d_call: .
clone_size: .

cdr3_nt: TGTGCCTGGAGGGCCCCTGGCTCAGATACGCAGTATTTT
cdr3_aa: CAWRAPGSDTQYF
j_call: TRBJ2-3
v_call: TRBV30
d_call: .
clone_size: .

cdr3_nt: TGTGCCAGCAGTTCCGATTCAAGCCTCTCCTACGAGCAGTACTTC
cdr3_aa: CASSSDSSLSYEQYF
j_call: TRBJ2-7
v_call: TRBV6-6
d_call: .
clone_size: .

cdr3_nt: TGCGCCAGCTTCCCCGGGGGCTCTGGGGCCAACGTCCTGACTTTC
cdr3_aa: CASFPGGSGANVLTF
j_call: TRBJ2-6
v_call: TRBV5-1
d_call: .
clone_size: .

cdr3_nt: TGTGCCAGCAGCGCCCCCTTTAGATTTGGCACAGATACGCAGTATTTT
cdr3_aa: CASSAPFRFGTDTQYF
j_call: TRBJ2-3
v_call: TRBV7-9
d_call: .
clone_size: .

cdr3_nt: TGTGCCAGCAGACCTGACAGTAACCTGGAGCCCCAGCATTTT
cdr3_aa: CASRPDSNLEPQHF
j_call: TRBJ1-5
v_call: TRBV2
d_call: .
clone_size: .

cdr3_nt: TGTGCCAGTAGCCTGACAGGGGGCAACTATGGCTACACCTTC
cdr3_aa: CASSLTGGNYGYTF
j_call: TRBJ1-2
v_call: TRBV19
d_call: TRBD1
clone_size: .

cdr3_nt: TGTGCCACCAGATCGCCAAGAGCGGGAAGAGGGGAGACCCAGTACTTC
cdr3_aa: CATRSPRAGRGETQYF
j_call: TRBJ2-5
v_call: TRBV10-3
d_call: TRBD2
clone_size: .

cdr3_nt: TGTGCCAGCAGTTCCCTCCGGCAGGGGTACGAGCAGTACTTC
cdr3_aa: CASSSLRQGYEQYF
j_call: TRBJ2-7
v_call: TRBV6-6
d_call: .
clone_size: .

cdr3_nt: TGTGCCAGCACTCAAGAGGGGGCAGGTCAGCCCCAGCATTTT
cdr3_aa: CASTQEGAGQPQHF
j_call: TRBJ1-5
v_call: TRBV6-6
d_call: TRBD1
clone_size: .

cdr3_nt: TGTGCCAGCAGCCTCCAGACAGGGTCAAACTATGGCTACACCTTC
cdr3_aa: CASSLQTGSNYGYTF
j_call: TRBJ1-2
v_call: TRBV7-8
d_call: TRBD1
clone_size: .

cdr3_nt: TGTGCCAGCAGCTACTCTAGCGGCACGTACGAGCAGTACTTC
cdr3_aa: CASSYSSGTYEQYF
j_call: TRBJ2-7
v_call: TRBV27
d_call: TRBD2
clone_size: .

cdr3_nt: TGTGCCAGCAGTCAGACTATTCAGGAACAAGAGACCCAGTACTTC
cdr3_aa: CASSQTIQEQETQYF
j_call: TRBJ2-5
v_call: TRBV6-6
d_call: .
clone_size: .

cdr3_nt: TGTGCCAGCAGCTTATGGGGAGAGGGTGGATCACCCCTCCACTTT
cdr3_aa: CASSLWGEGGSPLHF
j_call: TRBJ1-6
v_call: TRBV7-8
d_call: .
clone_size: .

cdr3_nt: TGCAGCGTATCGGACAGGACTAGCGAGCGCTCCTACAATGAGCAGTTCTTC
cdr3_aa: CSVSDRTSERSYNEQFF
j_call: TRBJ2-1
v_call: TRBV29-1
d_call: TRBD2
clone_size: .

cdr3_nt: TGTGCCAGCAGCGTCCTGGGACAGGGGAACGGGGAGCTGTTTTTT
cdr3_aa: CASSVLGQGNGELFF
j_call: TRBJ2-2
v_call: TRBV9
d_call: TRBD1
clone_size: .

cdr3_nt: TGTGCCAGCAGCTCCGGTACCACAGGGTTTGGCTACACCTTC
cdr3_aa: CASSSGTTGFGYTF
j_call: TRBJ1-2
v_call: TRBV7-2
d_call: .
clone_size: .

cdr3_nt: TGTGCCAGCAGTTTGGGGAGGTTTAGCAATCAGCCCCAGCATTTT
cdr3_aa: CASSLGRFSNQPQHF
j_call: TRBJ1-5
v_call: TRBV28
d_call: .
clone_size: medium-sized

cdr3_nt: TGCGCCAGCACCCTCAGTTACGGGTGGGAGCTGGGAAATGAGCAGTTCTTC
cdr3_aa: CASTLSYGWELGNEQFF
j_call: TRBJ2-1
v_call: TRBV23-1
d_call: .
clone_size: .

cdr3_nt: TGTGCTAGCAGCTTTTCGGGACAGGTAACTCCCTACGAGCAGTACTTC
cdr3_aa: CASSFSGQVTPYEQYF
j_call: TRBJ2-7
v_call: TRBV7-7
d_call: TRBD1
clone_size: .

cdr3_nt: TGTGCCAGCAGCCCTGGGACAGGGAGAAACACCGGGGAGCTGTTTTTT
cdr3_aa: CASSPGTGRNTGELFF
j_call: TRBJ2-2
v_call: TRBV5-4
d_call: TRBD1
clone_size: .

cdr3_nt: TGTGCCAGCAGCGTAGCATCGGGAACGGGGGAGCTGTTTTTT
cdr3_aa: CASSVASGTGELFF
j_call: TRBJ2-2
v_call: TRBV9
d_call: .
clone_size: .